This TCR beta chain was retrieved from a study of blood T cell repertoires in COVID-19. As for the study in general: Samples representing acute and convalescent COVID-19 were sourced from the United States, Italy and Spain.

CDR3 length equals 15 residues. Looked up from germline, CDR1 is SGHRS and CDR2 is YFSETQ. Deletions cut 0 bases from V and 4 bases from J, with 13 bases between. Repertoires were generated with immunoSEQ multiplex PCR, while TCRdb's copy carries only in-frame clones and drops some. The table lists about 270,000 clones, roughly 87% of them singletons, with approximately 1% in the top ten. Donors in Cohort 3 who had recovered were those with two negative PCRs, healthcare professional clearance, or resolution of their symptoms. This TCR derives from a woman between 25 and 40 years old who had recovered from COVID-19. Sample: PBMCs or T cells enriched from blood (not recorded which). The rearrangement uses TRBV5-1 and TRBJ1-1, with a tentative D call TRBD1 (6 bases). The CDR3 sequence is CASSLESGVSTEAFF. For the CDR3, the DNA is TGCGCCAGCAGCTTGGAGTCAGGGGTCTCCACTGAAGCTTTCTTT.